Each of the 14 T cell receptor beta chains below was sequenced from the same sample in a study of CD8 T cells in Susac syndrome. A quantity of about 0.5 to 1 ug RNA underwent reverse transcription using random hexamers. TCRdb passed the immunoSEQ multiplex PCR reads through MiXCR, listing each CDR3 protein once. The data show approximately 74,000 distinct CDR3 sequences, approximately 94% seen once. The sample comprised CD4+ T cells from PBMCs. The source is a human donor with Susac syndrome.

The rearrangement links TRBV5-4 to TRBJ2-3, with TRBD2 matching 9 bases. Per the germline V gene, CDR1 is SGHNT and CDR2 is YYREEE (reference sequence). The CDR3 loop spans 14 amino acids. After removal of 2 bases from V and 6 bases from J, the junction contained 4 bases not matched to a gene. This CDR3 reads CASSLYSGGDTQYF. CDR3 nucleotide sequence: TGTGCCAGCAGCTTATACAGCGGGGGGGATACGCAGTATTTT.

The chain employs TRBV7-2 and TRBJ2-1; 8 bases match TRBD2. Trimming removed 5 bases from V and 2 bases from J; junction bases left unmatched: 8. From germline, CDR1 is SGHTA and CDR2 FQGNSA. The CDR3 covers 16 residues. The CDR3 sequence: CASSPPGLGTYNEQFF. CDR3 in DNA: TGTGCCAGCAGCCCACCGGGACTAGGAACCTACAATGAGCAGTTCTTC.

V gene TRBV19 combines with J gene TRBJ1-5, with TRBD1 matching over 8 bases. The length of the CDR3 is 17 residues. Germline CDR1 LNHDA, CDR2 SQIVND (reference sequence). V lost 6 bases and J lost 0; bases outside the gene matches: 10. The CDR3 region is CASRPGQVSYSNQPQHF. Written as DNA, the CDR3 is TGTGCCAGTAGACCGGGACAGGTCAGCTATAGCAATCAGCCCCAGCATTTT.

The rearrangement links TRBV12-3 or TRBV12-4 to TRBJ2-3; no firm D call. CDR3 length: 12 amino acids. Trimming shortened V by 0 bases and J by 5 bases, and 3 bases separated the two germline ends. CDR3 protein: CASSLAGDTQYF. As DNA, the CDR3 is TGTGCCAGCAGTTTAGCCGGAGATACGCAGTATTTT.

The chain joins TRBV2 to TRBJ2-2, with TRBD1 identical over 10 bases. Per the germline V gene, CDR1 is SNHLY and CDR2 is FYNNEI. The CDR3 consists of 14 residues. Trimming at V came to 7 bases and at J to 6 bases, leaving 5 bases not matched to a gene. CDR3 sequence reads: CASNRDRGSGELFF. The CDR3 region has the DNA TGTGCCAGCAACCGGGACAGGGGTTCCGGGGAGCTGTTTTTT. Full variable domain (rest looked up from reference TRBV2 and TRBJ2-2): EPEVTQTPSHQVTQMGQEVILRCVPISNHLYFYWYRQILGQKVEFLVSFYNNEISEKSEIFDDQFSVERPDGSNFTLKIRSTKLEDSAMYFCASNRDRGSGELFFGEGSRLTVL.

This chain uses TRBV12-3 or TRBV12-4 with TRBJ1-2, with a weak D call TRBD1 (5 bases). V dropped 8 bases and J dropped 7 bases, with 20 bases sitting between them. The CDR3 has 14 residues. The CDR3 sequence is CASQTDQGRGGYTF. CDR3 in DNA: TGTGCCAGCCAAACCGATCAGGGAAGGGGTGGCTACACCTTC.

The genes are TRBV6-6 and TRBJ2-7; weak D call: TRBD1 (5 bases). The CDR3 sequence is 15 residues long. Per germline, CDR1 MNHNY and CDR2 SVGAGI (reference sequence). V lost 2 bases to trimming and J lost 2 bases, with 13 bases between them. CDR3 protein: CASSYRQGRTYEQYF. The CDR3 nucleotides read TGTGCCAGCAGTTACCGGCAGGGAAGGACCTACGAGCAGTACTTC.

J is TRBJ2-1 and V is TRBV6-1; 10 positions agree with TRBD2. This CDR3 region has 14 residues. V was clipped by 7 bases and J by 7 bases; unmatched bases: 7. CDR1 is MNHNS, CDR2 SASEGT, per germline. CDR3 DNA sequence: TGTGCCAGCACAAGCGGGGGGGCACCGAATGAGCAGTTCTTC. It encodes CASTSGGAPNEQFF.

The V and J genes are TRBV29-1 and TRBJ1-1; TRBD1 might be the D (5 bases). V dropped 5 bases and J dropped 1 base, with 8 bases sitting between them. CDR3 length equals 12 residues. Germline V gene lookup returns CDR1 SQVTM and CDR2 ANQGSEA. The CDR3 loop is CSVTGRNTEAFF. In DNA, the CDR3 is TGCAGCGTTACAGGCCGGAACACTGAAGCTTTCTTT. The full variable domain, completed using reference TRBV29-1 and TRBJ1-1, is SAVISQKPSRDICQRGTSLTIQCQVDSQVTMMFWYRQQPGQSLTLIATANQGSEATYESGFVIDKFPISRPNLTFSTLTVSNMSPEDSSIYLCSVTGRNTEAFFGQGTRLTVV.

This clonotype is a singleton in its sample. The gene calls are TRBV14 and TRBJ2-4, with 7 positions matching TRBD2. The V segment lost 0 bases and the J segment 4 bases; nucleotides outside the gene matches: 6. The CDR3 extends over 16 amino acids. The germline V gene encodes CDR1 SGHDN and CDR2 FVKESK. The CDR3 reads CASSQEREGLKNIQYF. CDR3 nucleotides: TGTGCCAGCAGCCAAGAGAGGGAGGGATTAAAAAACATTCAGTACTTC.

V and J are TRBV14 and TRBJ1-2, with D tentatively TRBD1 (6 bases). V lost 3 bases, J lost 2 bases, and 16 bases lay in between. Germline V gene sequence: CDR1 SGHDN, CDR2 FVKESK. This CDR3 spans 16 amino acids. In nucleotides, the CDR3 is TGTGCCAGCAGCCAGCTCTCTGGGGGCCCGAACTATGGCTACACCTTC. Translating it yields CASSQLSGGPNYGYTF. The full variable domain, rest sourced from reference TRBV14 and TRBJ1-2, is EAGVTQFPSHSVIEKGQTVTLRCDPISGHDNLYWYRRVMGKEIKFLLHFVKESKQDESGMPNNRFLAERTGGTYSTLKVQPAELEDSGVYFCASSQLSGGPNYGYTFGSGTRLTVV.

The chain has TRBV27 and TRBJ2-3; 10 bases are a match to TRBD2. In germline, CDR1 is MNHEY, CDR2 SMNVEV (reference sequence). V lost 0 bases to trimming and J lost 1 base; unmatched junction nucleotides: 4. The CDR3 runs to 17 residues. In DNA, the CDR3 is TGTGCCAGCAGTTTATCGAACCTAGCGGGAGGCACAGATACGCAGTATTTT. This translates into CASSLSNLAGGTDTQYF.

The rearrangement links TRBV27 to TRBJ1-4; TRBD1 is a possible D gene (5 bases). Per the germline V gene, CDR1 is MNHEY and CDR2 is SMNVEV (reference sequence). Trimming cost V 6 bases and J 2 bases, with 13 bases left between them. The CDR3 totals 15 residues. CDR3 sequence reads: CASRVGGLTNEKLFF. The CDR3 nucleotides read TGTGCCAGCAGAGTTGGGGGACTGACTAATGAAAAACTGTTTTTT.

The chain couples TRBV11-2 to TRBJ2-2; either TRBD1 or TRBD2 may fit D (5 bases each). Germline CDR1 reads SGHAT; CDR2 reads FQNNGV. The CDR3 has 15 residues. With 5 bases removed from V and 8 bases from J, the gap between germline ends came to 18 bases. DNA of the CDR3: TGTGCCAGCAGCCCGAGTAGTGGGACGGTGGGGGAGCTGTTTTTT. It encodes CASSPSSGTVGELFF.